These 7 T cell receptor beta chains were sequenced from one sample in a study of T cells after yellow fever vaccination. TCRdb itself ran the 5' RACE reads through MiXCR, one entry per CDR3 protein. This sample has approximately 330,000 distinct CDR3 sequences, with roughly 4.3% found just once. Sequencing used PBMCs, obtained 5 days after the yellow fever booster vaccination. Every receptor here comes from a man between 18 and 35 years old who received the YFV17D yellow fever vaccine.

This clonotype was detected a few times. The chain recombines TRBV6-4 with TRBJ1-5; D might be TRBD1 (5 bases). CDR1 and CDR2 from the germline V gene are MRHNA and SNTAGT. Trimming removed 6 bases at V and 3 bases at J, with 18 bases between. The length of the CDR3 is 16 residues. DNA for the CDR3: TGTGCCAGCAGACTGGCCCCTGACAGAGACAATCAGCCCCAGCATTTT. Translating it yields CASRLAPDRDNQPQHF.

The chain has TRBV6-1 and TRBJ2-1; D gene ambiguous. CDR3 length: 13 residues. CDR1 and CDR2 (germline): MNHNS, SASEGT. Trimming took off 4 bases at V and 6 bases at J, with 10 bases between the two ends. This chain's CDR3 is CASSANGVNEQFF. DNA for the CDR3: TGTGCCAGCAGTGCTAATGGGGTCAATGAGCAGTTCTTC.

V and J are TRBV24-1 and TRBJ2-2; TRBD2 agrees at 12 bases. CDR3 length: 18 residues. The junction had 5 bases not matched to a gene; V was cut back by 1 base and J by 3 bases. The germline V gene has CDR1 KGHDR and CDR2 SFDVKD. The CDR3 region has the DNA TGTGCCACCAGTGATTTCTCGACTAGCGGGGGCCACACCGGGGAGCTGTTTTTT. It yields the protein CATSDFSTSGGHTGELFF.

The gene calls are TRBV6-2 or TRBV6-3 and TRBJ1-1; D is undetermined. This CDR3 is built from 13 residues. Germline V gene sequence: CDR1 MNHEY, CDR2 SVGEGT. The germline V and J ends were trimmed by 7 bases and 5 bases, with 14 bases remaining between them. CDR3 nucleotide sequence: TGTGCCAGCACTCGGGTTGCGAGAACTGAAGCTTTCTTT. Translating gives CASTRVARTEAFF.

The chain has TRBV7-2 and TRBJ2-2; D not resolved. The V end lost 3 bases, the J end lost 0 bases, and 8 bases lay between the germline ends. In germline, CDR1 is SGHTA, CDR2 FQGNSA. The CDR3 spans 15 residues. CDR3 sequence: CASSFPFANTGELFF. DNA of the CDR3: TGTGCCAGCAGCTTCCCTTTCGCGAACACCGGGGAGCTGTTTTTT.

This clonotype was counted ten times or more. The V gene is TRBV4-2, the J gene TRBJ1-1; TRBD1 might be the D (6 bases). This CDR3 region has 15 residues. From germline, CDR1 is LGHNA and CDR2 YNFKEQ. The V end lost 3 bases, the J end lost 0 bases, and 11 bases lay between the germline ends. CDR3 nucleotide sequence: TGTGCCAGCAGCCAGGAACAGGGTATGAACACTGAAGCTTTCTTT. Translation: CASSQEQGMNTEAFF.

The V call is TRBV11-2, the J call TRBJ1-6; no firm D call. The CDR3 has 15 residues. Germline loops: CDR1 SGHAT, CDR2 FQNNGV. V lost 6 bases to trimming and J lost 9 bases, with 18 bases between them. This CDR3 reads CASSLESTWGSPLHF. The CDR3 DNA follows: TGTGCCAGCAGTTTGGAATCGACATGGGGTTCACCCCTCCACTTT.